The source of this T cell receptor (beta chain) is a study of beta chain features in type 1 diabetes. The whole isolated RNA underwent reverse transcription, so sequencing captured expressed TCRB transcripts. The assay was immunoSEQ multiplex PCR, and TCRdb's table has in-frame clones only and misses some. The sample lists 130,000 to 150,000 clones, 40% to 55% occurring once. Broader study findings: Lower insertion and higher deletion counts appeared at VDJ junctions in type 1 diabetes patients. In all four CD4+ subsets, TCRB CDR3 length was significantly, moderately reduced in type 1 diabetes.

Germline values: CDR1 KGHSH, CDR2 LQKENI. The CDR3 is 15 residues long. Trimming took 3 bases from V and 4 from J; bases not matched to a gene: 7. With respect to this clone: Its target is not known.

Sequences were obtained from Tregs from blood. The chain couples TRBV18 to TRBJ2-7; 9 bases map to TRBD2. The TCR comes from a man in his late teens or twenties in good health. The CDR3 sequence: CASSPVAGVGYEQYF. For the CDR3, the DNA is TGTGCCAGCTCACCCGTAGCGGGAGTCGGTTACGAGCAGTACTTC.